The clone carrying this T cell receptor (beta chain) showed up just a few times. Its target is not known. The sample originates from a study of cytomegalovirus exposure and HLA in healthy donors. Study-wide points: In vitro confirmation showed three CMV-associated chains to be CMV antigen specific. Further analysis, carried out later, found HLA-associated TCR beta chains more clonally expanded than equally common other chains. The HLA-A and HLA-B alleles of most subjects were reportedly predicted accurately from TCR beta sequences. Cytomegalovirus association was assigned to more than 150 TCR beta chains.

Germline-derived CDR1 and CDR2 are SGHTA and FQGNSA. The CDR3 totals 15 residues. V shed 1 base and J shed 6 bases, with 15 bases lying between them. The primer mix had 60 Vbeta and 13 Jbeta primers. The method was immunoSEQ multiplex PCR; TCRdb's version includes in-frame clones alone and lacks a portion of them. The sample shows 84,000 or so clones, roughly three quarters of them seen only once. The sequenced sample consisted of PBMCs. The V and J genes are TRBV7-2 and TRBJ1-2; a possible D gene is TRBD1 (6 bases). The receptor was isolated from a male donor in good health and CMV-seronegative. CDR3 bases: TGTGCCAGCAGCTTAGGAGGGGGTCAGAGGGATGGCTACACCTTC. Its protein is CASSLGGGQRDGYTF.